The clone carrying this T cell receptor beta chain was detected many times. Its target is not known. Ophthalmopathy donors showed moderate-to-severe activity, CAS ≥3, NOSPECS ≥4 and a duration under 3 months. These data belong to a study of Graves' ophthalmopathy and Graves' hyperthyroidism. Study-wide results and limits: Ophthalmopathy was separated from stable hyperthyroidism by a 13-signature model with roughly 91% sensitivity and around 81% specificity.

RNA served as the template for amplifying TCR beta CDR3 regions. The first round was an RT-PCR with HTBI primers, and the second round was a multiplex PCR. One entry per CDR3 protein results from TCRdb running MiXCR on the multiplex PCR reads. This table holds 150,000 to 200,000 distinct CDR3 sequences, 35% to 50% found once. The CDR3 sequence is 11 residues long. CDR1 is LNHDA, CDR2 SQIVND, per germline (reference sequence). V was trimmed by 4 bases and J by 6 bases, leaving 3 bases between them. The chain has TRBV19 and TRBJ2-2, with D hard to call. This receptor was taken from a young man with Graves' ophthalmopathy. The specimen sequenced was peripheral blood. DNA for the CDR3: TGTGCCAGTAGTAACCCCGGGGAGCTGTTTTTT. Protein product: CASSNPGELFF.